This T cell receptor (beta chain) was found in a study of cytomegalovirus exposure and HLA in healthy donors. Broader study findings: Serostatus for CMV was the only available immune exposure information.

The PCR had 60 Vbeta and 13 Jbeta primers. TCRdb's copy holds only in-frame clones and misses some; the assay was immunoSEQ multiplex PCR. The sample lists about 67,000 clones, about four fifths seen once, with 3.5% to 5% in the top ten. About this clone itself: Its cognate antigen is unknown.

Trimming took off 4 bases at V and 0 bases at J, with 16 bases between the two ends. The CDR3 totals 16 residues. CDR1 GTSNPN and CDR2 SVGIG come from the germline V gene (reference sequence). The source material was PBMCs. The TCR comes from a woman aged 25 to 45 in good health and CMV-seronegative. The chain couples TRBV30 to TRBJ1-3; unclear D gene. The CDR3 sequence is CAWKWAGEPSGNTIYF. The CDR3 coding sequence is TGTGCCTGGAAGTGGGCTGGGGAGCCCTCTGGAAACACCATATATTTT.